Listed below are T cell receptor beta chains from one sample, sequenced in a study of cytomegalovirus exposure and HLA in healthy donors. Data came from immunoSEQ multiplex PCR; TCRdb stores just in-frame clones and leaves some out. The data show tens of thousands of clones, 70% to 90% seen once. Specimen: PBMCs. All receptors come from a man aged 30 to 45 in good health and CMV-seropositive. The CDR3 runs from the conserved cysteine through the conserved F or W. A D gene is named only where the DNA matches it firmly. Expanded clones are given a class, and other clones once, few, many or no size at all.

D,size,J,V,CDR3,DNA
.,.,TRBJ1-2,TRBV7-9,CSSSFIGLRGGGYTF,TGTTCCAGCAGCTTTATTGGGCTACGGGGGGGTGGCTACACCTTC
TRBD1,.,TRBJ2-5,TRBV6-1,CATIGQGQETQYF,TGTGCCACCATTGGACAGGGCCAAGAGACCCAGTACTTC
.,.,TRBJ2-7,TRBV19,CASSIGTDSDEQYF,TGTGCCAGTAGTATAGGGACGGACTCGGACGAGCAGTACTTC
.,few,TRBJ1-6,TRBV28,CASSLGPGGRNSPLHF,TGTGCCAGCAGTTTAGGGCCCGGGGGGAGGAATTCACCCCTCCACTTT
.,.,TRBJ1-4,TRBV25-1,CASSDVADYNEKLFF,TGTGCCAGCAGTGACGTGGCAGACTATAATGAAAAACTGTTTTTT
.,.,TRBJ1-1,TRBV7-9,CASSLSVNTEAFF,TGTGCCAGCAGCTTATCAGTGAACACTGAAGCTTTCTTT
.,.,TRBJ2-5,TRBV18,CASSPRAQETQYF,TGTGCCAGCTCACCACGAGCGCAAGAGACCCAGTACTTC
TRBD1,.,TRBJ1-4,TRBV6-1,CASTFGTGEEKLFF,TGTGCCAGCACCTTCGGGACAGGGGAAGAAAAACTGTTTTTT
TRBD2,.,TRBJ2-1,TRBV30,CACPGAGSYNEQFF,TGTGCCTGCCCTGGAGCGGGATCCTACAATGAGCAGTTCTTC
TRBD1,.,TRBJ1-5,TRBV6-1,CASRTGGDSNQPQHF,TGTGCCAGCAGAACAGGGGGCGATAGCAATCAGCCCCAGCATTTT
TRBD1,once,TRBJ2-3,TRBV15,CATSSDRAKKTDTQYF,TGTGCCACCAGCAGCGACAGGGCTAAGAAAACAGATACGCAGTATTTT
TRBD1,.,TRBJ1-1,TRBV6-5,CASSQGGGNTEAFF,TGTGCCAGCAGCCAGGGGGGAGGGAACACTGAAGCTTTCTTT
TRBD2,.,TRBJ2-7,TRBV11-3,CASSLGSPGTTYEQYF,TGTGCCAGCAGCTTAGGCAGCCCAGGGACTACCTACGAGCAGTACTTC
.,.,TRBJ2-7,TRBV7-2,CASSLGGGIGEQYF,TGTGCCAGCAGCTTAGGAGGGGGAATTGGCGAGCAGTACTTC
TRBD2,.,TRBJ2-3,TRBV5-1,CASRLGLTEDTQYF,TGCGCCAGCCGCTTGGGACTAACGGAAGATACGCAGTATTTT
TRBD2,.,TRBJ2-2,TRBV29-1,CSVGGTSGSYTGELFF,TGCAGCGTGGGGGGGACTAGCGGGAGTTACACCGGGGAGCTGTTTTTT
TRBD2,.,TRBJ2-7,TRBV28,CASTRGDGYEQYF,TGTGCCAGCACCCGGGGGGATGGTTACGAGCAGTACTTC
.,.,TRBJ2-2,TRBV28,CASSFYTGELFF,TGTGCCAGCAGTTTCTACACCGGGGAGCTGTTTTTT
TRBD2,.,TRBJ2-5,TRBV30,CAWSLTVYGLAGVETQYF,TGTGCCTGGAGTCTAACCGTTTACGGACTAGCGGGAGTGGAGACCCAGTACTTC
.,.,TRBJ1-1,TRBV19,CASFDAAGVNTEAFF,TGTGCCAGTTTCGACGCGGCGGGCGTGAACACTGAAGCTTTCTTT
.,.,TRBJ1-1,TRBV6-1,CASRVSVNTEAFF,TGTGCCAGCAGGGTGAGTGTGAACACTGAAGCTTTCTTT
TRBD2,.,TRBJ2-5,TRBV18,CASSRGTSRGQETQYF,TGTGCCAGCTCACGAGGGACTAGTAGGGGGCAAGAGACCCAGTACTTC
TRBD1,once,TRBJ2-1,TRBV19,CASSPRQGARDEQFF,TGTGCCAGTAGTCCCCGACAGGGGGCGCGGGATGAGCAGTTCTTC
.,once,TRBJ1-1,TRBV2,CASSLTRANTEAFF,TGTGCCAGCAGTCTTACCAGGGCGAACACTGAAGCTTTCTTT
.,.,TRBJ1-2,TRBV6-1,CASSPYEDYGYTF,TGTGCCAGCAGTCCATATGAGGATTATGGCTACACCTTC
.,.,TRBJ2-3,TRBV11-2,CASSFRAMATDTQYF,TGTGCCAGCAGCTTCAGGGCTATGGCTACAGATACGCAGTATTTT
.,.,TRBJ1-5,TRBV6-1,CASSARTITVSNQPQHF,TGTGCCAGCAGTGCCAGAACCATCACAGTGAGCAATCAGCCCCAGCATTTT
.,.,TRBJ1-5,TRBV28,CASIPWGVSNQPQHF,TGTGCCAGCATACCGTGGGGGGTTAGCAATCAGCCCCAGCATTTT
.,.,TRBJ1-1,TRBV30,CAWSSEGTEAFF,TGTGCCTGGAGCTCGGAGGGCACTGAAGCTTTCTTT
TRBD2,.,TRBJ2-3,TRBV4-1,CASSPAGGTDTQYF,TGCGCCAGCAGCCCAGCGGGAGGCACAGATACGCAGTATTTT
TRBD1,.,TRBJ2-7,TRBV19,CASSNRQGRSYEQYF,TGTGCCAGTAGTAACCGACAGGGTCGCTCCTACGAGCAGTACTTC
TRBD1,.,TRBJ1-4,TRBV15,CATSREQGLNEKLFF,TGTGCCACCAGCAGAGAACAGGGGTTAAATGAAAAACTGTTTTTT
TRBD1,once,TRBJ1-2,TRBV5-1,CASSFGQVYYGYTF,TGCGCCAGCAGCTTCGGACAGGTTTACTATGGCTACACCTTC
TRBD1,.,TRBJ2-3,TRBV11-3,CASSLDGQGVGTDTQYF,TGTGCCAGCAGCTTAGACGGACAGGGAGTCGGCACAGATACGCAGTATTTT
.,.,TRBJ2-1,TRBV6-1,CASRDPGQPYNEQFF,TGTGCCAGCAGAGATCCGGGACAACCTTACAATGAGCAGTTCTTC
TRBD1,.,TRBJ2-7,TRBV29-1,CSVLTGETYEQYF,TGCAGCGTTCTGACAGGGGAGACCTACGAGCAGTACTTC
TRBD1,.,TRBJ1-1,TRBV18,CASLPPDREVATFF,TGTGCCAGCTTACCACCAGACAGGGAGGTTGCGACTTTCTTT
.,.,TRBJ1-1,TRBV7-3,CASSARGYTEAFF,TGTGCCAGCAGCGCCCGGGGGTACACTGAAGCTTTCTTT
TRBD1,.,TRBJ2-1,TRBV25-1,CASSESDRNNEQFF,TGTGCCAGCAGTGAATCGGACAGGAACAATGAGCAGTTCTTC
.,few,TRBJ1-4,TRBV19,CASSILVSEKLFF,TGTGCCAGTAGTATCTTGGTTAGCGAAAAACTGTTTTTT
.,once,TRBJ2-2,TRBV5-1,CASSLGTVAGELFF,TGCGCCAGCAGCTTGGGTACCGTAGCCGGGGAGCTGTTTTTT
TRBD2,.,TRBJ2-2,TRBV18,CASSPGTSGRSNTGELFF,TGTGCCAGCTCACCGGGGACTAGCGGGAGATCGAACACCGGGGAGCTGTTTTTT
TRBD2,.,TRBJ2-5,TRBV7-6,CASSTGTSGRLETQYF,TGTGCCAGCAGCACGGGGACTAGCGGGAGGCTGGAGACCCAGTACTTC
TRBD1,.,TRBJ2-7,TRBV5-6,CASTLTGGSYEQYF,TGTGCCAGCACCCTGACAGGGGGCTCCTACGAGCAGTACTTC
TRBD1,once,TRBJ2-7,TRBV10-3,CAIGQELGSVEQYF,TGTGCCATTGGACAGGAATTGGGCTCCGTCGAGCAGTACTTC
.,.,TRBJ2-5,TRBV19,CASSIDGGALETQYF,TGTGCCAGTAGTATAGATGGGGGGGCGCTTGAGACCCAGTACTTC